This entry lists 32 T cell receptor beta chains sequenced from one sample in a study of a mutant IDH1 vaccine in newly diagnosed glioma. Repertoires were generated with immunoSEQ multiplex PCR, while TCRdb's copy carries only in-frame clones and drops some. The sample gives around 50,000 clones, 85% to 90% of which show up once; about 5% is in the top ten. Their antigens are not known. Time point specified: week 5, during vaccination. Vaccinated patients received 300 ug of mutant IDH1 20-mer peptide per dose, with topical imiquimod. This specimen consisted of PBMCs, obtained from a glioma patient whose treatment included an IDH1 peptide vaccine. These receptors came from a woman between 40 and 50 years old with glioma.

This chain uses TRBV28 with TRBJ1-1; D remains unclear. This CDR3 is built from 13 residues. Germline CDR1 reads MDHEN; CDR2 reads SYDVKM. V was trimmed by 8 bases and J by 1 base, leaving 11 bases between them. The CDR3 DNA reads TGTGCCAGCCAGAACTGGGGGAACACTGAAGCTTTCTTT. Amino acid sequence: CASQNWGNTEAFF.

The CDR3 spells CSATPNYEQYF. Here the CDR3 DNA reads TGCAGTGCCACTCCCAACTACGAGCAGTACTTC. This sequence joins TRBV20-1 and TRBJ2-7, with unresolved D. Germline CDR1 and CDR2: DFQATT and SNEGSKA (reference sequence). V lost 6 bases, J lost 3 bases, and 9 bases lay in between. The CDR3 runs 11 residues.

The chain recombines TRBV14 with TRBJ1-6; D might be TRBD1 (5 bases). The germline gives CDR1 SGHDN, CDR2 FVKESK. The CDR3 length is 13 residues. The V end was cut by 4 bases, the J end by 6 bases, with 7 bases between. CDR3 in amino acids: CASSPRGNSPLHF. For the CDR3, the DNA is TGTGCCAGCAGCCCGAGGGGTAATTCACCCCTCCACTTT.

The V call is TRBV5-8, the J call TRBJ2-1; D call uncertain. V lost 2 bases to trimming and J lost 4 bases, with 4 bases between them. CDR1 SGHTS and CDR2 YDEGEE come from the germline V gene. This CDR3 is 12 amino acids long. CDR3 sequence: CASSLHYNEQFF. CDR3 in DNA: TGTGCCAGCAGCTTACATTACAATGAGCAGTTCTTC.

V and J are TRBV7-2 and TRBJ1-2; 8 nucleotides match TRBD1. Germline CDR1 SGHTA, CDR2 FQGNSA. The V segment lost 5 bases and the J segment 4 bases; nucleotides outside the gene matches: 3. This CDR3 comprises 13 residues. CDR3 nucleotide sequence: TGTGCCAGCAGCCTAGACAGGGGCTATGGCTACACCTTC. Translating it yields CASSLDRGYGYTF.

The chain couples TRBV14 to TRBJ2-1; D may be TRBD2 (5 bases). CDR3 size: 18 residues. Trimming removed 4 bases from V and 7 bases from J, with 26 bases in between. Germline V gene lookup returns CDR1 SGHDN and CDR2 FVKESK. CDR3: CASSPSTSQLRWWNEQFF. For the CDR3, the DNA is TGTGCCAGCAGCCCTTCTACTAGTCAGCTGCGTTGGTGGAATGAGCAGTTCTTC. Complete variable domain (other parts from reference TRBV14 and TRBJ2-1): EAGVTQFPSHSVIEKGQTVTLRCDPISGHDNLYWYRRVMGKEIKFLLHFVKESKQDESGMPNNRFLAERTGGTYSTLKVQPAELEDSGVYFCASSPSTSQLRWWNEQFFGPGTRLTVL.

This CDR3 reads CASSLRRTGVWSPLHF. The CDR3 DNA follows: TGTGCCAGCAGCTTGCGGCGTACAGGGGTGTGGTCACCCCTCCACTTT. V is TRBV5-5 and J is TRBJ1-6, with TRBD1 matching over 7 bases. The germline V gene has CDR1 SGHKS and CDR2 YYEKEE (reference sequence). This CDR3 has 16 residues. With 1 base clipped from V and 10 bases from J, the junction kept 11 bases outside the gene matches. The entire variable domain, with the rest obtained from reference TRBV5-5 and TRBJ1-6, is as follows: DAGVTQSPTHLIKTRGQQVTLRCSPISGHKSVSWYQQVLGQGPQFIFQYYEKEERGRGNFPDRFSARQFPNYSSELNVNALLLGDSALYLCASSLRRTGVWSPLHFGNGTRLTVT.

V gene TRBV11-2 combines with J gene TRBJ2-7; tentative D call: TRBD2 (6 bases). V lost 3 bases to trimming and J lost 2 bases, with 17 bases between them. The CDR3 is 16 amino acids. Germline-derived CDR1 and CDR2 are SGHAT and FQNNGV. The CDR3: CASSFRSREVPYEQYF. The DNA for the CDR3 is TGTGCCAGCAGCTTCCGTTCCAGGGAGGTCCCCTACGAGCAGTACTTC.

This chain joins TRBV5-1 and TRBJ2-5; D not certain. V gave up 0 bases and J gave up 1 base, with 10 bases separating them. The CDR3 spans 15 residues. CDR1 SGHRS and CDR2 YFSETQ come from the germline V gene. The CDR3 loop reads CASSLGLFLQETQYF. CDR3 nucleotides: TGCGCCAGCAGCTTGGGACTGTTCCTCCAAGAGACCCAGTACTTC. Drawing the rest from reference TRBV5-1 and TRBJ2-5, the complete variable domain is KAGVTQTPRYLIKTRGQQVTLSCSPISGHRSVSWYQQTPGQGLQFLFEYFSETQRNKGNFPGRFSGRQFSNSRSEMNVSTLELGDSALYLCASSLGLFLQETQYFGPGTRLLVL.

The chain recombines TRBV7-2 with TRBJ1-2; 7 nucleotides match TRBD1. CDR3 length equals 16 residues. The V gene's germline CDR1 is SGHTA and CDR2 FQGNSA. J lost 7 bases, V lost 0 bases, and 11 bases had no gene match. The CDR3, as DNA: TGTGCCAGCAGCTTAGCGCTAAGACAGGGTTCAGGTGGCTACACCTTC. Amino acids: CASSLALRQGSGGYTF. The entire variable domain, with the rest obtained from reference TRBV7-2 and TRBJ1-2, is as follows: GAGVSQSPSNKVTEKGKDVELRCDPISGHTALYWYRQSLGQGLEFLIYFQGNSAPDKSGLPSDRFSAERTGGSVSTLTIQRTQQEDSAVYLCASSLALRQGSGGYTFGSGTRLTVV.

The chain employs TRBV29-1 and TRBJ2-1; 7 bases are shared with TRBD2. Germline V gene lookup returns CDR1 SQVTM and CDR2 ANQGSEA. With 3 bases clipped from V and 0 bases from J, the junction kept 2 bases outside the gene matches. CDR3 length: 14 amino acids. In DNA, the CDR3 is TGCAGCGTTGACGGGAGGTCCTCCTACAATGAGCAGTTCTTC. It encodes CSVDGRSSYNEQFF.

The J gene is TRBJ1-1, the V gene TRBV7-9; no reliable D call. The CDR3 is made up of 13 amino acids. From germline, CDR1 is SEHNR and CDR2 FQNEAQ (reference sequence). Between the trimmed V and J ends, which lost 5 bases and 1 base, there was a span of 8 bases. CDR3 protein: CASSLTPNTEAFF. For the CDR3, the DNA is TGTGCCAGCAGCCTAACACCGAACACTGAAGCTTTCTTT.

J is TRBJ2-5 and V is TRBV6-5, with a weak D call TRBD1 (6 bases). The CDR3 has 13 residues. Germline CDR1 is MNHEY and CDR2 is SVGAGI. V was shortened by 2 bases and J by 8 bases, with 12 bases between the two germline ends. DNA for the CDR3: TGTGCCAGCAGTTACCCAGGGGTGGGTACCCAGTACTTC. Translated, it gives CASSYPGVGTQYF.

The CDR3 DNA sequence: TGCGCCAGCAGACTACAGGCGGGACTAGTCAATGAGCAGTTCTTC. It encodes CASRLQAGLVNEQFF. The chain links TRBV4-1 to TRBJ2-1; 8 bases fit TRBD2. Trimming at V came to 6 bases and at J to 6 bases, leaving 10 bases not matched to a gene. The CDR3 sequence is 15 residues long. Germline V gives CDR1 MGHRA, CDR2 YSYEKL.

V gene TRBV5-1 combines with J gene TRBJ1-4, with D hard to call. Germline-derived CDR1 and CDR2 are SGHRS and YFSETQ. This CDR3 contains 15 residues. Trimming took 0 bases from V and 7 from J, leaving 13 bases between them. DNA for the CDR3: TGCGCCAGCAGCTTGGGTACTCGGAGTGGTGAAAAACTGTTTTTT. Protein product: CASSLGTRSGEKLFF.

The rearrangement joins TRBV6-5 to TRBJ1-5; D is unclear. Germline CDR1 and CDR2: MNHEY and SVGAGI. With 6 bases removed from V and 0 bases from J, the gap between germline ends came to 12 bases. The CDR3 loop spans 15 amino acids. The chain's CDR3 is CASRPTRYSNQPQHF. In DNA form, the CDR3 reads TGTGCCAGCAGGCCGACCCGATATAGCAATCAGCCCCAGCATTTT.

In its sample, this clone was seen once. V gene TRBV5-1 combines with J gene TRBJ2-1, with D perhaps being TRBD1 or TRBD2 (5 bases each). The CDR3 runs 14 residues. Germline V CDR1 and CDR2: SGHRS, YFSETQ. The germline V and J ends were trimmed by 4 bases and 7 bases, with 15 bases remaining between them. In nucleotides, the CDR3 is TGCGCCAGCAGCCCTGGGACCCCTGGGAATGAGCAGTTCTTC. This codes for CASSPGTPGNEQFF.

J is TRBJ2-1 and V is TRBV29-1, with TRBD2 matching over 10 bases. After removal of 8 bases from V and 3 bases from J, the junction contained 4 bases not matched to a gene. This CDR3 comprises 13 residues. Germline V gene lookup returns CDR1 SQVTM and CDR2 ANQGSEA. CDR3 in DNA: TGCAGCTCGGGACTAGCGAACTACAATGAGCAGTTCTTC. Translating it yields CSSGLANYNEQFF.

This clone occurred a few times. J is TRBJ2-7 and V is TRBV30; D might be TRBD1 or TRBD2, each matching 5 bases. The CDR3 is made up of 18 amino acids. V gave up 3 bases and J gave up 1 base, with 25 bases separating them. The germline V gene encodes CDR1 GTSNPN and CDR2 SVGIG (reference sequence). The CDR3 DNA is TGTGCCTGGAGGCGGTGGCCCGTTACGGGGCCAAATTCCTACGAGCAGTACTTC. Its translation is CAWRRWPVTGPNSYEQYF. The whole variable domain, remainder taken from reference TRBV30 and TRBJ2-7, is SQTIHQWPATLVQPVGSPLSLECTVEGTSNPNLYWYRQAAGRGLQLLFYSVGIGQISSEVPQNLSASRPQDRQFILSSKKLLLSDSGFYLCAWRRWPVTGPNSYEQYFGPGTRLTVT.

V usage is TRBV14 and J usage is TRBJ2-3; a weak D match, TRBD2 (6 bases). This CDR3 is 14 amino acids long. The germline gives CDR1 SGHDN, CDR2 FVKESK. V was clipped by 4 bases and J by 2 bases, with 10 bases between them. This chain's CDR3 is CASSPAGVTDTQYF. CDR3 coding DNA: TGTGCCAGCAGCCCAGCGGGCGTCACAGATACGCAGTATTTT.

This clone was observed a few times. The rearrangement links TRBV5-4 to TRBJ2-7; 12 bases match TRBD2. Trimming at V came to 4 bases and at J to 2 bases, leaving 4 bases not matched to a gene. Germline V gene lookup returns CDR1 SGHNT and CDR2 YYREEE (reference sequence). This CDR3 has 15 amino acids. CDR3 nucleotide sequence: TGTGCCAGCAGCGGCTGGACTAGCGGGACCTACGAGCAGTACTTC. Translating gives CASSGWTSGTYEQYF. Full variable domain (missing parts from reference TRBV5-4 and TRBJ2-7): ETGVTQSPTHLIKTRGQQVTLRCSSQSGHNTVSWYQQALGQGPQFIFQYYREEENGRGNFPPRFSGLQFPNYSSELNVNALELDDSALYLCASSGWTSGTYEQYFGPGTRLTVT.

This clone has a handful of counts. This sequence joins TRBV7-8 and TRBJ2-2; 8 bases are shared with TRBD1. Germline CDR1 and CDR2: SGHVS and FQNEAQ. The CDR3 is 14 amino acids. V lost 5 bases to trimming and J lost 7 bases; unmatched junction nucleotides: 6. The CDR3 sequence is CASSRTGLIGELFF. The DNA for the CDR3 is TGTGCCAGCAGCAGGACAGGGTTGATCGGGGAGCTGTTTTTT.

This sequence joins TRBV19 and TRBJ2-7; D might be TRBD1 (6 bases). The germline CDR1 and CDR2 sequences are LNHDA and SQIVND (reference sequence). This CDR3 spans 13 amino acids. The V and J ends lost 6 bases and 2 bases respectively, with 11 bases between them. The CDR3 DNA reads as TGTGCCAGTAGGGGGGCCGGGGCCTACGAGCAGTACTTC. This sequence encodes CASRGAGAYEQYF.

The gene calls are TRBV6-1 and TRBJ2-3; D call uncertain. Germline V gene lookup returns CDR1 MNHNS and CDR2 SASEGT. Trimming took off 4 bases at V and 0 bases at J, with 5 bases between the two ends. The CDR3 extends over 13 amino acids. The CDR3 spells CASSVRSTDTQYF. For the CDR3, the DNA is TGTGCCAGCAGTGTACGGAGCACAGATACGCAGTATTTT.

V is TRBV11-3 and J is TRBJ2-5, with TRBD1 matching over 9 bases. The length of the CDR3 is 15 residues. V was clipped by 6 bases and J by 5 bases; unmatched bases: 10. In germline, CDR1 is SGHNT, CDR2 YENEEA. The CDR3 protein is CASSRRTGAGETQYF. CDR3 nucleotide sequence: TGTGCCAGCAGTCGAAGGACAGGGGCCGGGGAGACCCAGTACTTC.

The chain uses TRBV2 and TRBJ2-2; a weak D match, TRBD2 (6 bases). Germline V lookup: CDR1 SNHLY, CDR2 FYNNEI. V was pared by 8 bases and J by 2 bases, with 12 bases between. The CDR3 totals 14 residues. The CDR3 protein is CASRRDVNTGELFF. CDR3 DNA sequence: TGTGCCAGCCGGCGGGACGTTAACACCGGGGAGCTGTTTTTT.

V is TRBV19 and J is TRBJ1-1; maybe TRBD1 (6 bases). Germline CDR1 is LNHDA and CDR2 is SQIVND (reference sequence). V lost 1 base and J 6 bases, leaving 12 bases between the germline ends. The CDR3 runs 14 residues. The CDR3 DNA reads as TGTGCCAGTAGTATAGCTTGGACAGCACCTGAAGCTTTCTTT. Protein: CASSIAWTAPEAFF.

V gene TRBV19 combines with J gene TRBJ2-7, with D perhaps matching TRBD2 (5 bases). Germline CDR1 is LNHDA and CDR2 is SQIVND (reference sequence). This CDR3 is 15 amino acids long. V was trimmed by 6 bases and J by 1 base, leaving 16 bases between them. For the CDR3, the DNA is TGTGCCAGTAGCAAAACTTCGGGATCATCCTACGAGCAGTACTTC. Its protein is CASSKTSGSSYEQYF.

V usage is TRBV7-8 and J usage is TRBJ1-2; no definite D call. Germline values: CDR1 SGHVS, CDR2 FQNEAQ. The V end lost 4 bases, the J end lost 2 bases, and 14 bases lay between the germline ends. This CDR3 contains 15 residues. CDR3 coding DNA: TGTGCCAGCAGCTCCCTCTACGGAGGGAACTATGGCTACACCTTC. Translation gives CASSSLYGGNYGYTF.

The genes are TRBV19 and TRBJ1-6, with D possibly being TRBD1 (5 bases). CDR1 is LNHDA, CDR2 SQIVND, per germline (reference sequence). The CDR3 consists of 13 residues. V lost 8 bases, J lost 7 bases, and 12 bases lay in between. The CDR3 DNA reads TGTGCCAGTGGGGACGTTCAGAATTCACCCCTCCACTTT. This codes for CASGDVQNSPLHF.

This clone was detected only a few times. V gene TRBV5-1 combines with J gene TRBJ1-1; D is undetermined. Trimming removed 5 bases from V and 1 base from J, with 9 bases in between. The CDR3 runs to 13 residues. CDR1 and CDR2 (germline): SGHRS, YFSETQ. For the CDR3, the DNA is TGCGCCAGCAGTTGGGAGGGGAACACTGAAGCTTTCTTT. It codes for CASSWEGNTEAFF.

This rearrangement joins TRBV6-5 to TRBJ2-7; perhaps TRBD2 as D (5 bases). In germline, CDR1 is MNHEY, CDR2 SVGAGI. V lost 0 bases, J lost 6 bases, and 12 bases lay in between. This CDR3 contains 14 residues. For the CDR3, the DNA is TGTGCCAGCAGTTACTCGGGCGGACTCGCCGAGCAGTACTTC. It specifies CASSYSGGLAEQYF.